This TCR beta chain was found in a study of cytomegalovirus exposure and HLA in healthy donors. Germline trimming cut 4 bases from V and 4 bases from J; bases unmatched to any gene: 7. CDR1 and CDR2 (germline): SGHNT, YENEEA. The CDR3 sequence is 15 residues long. PCR was performed using 60 Vbeta and 13 Jbeta primers. Repertoires were generated with immunoSEQ multiplex PCR, while TCRdb's copy carries only in-frame clones and drops some. The sample comprises some 160,000 clones, approximately 84% of which are singletons, and about 2.4% rests with the top ten. This receptor was taken from a man younger than 40 in good health and CMV-seropositive. The V gene is TRBV11-3, the J gene TRBJ2-1; 7 bases agree with TRBD2. The sequenced sample was PBMCs. The CDR3 DNA sequence: TGTGCCAGCAGCTCGGGAGCGGGACCATACAATGAGCAGTTCTTC. Protein sequence: CASSSGAGPYNEQFF.